The clone carrying this T cell receptor (beta chain) has just a few counts. Antigen: not known. Healthy individuals of Caucasian origin from Russia, aged roughly 6 to 90, served as donors. The data were taken from a study of blood T cells in healthy people across ages. Study-wide points: Diversity estimates from one million T cells were considered underestimates.

Using a J-beta primer mix together with a sample-barcoded 5' primer, a second PCR was run for about 6 to 12 cycles. TCRdb used MiXCR to reprocess the 5' RACE reads, holding one entry per CDR3 protein. The table has around 1.5 million distinct CDR3 sequences, around 36% seen once. J lost 3 bases, V lost 4 bases, and 4 bases had no gene match. The CDR3 totals 14 residues. Looked up from germline, CDR1 is SGHRS and CDR2 is YFSETQ. Source material: blood. V usage is TRBV5-1 and J usage is TRBJ2-7; TRBD2 aligns across 10 bases. This TCR came from a woman in her twenties or thirties in good health. In DNA form, the CDR3 reads TGCGCCAGCAGCCCCGGGACTAGCGTCTACGAGCAGTACTTC. The encoded protein is CASSPGTSVYEQYF.